Shown below are 25 T cell receptor beta chains from a single sample sequenced in a study of prognosis after radiotherapy for stage I lung cancer. Amplification of the TCR beta CDR3 (from genomic DNA) was done by two-round multiplex PCR. With primers specific to each TRBV and TRBJ gene, the first-round PCR was performed. From the multiplex PCR reads, TCRdb called clonotypes with MiXCR, one entry per CDR3 protein. The data hold around 13,000 distinct CDR3 sequences, with 43% observed a single time. Sequencing was performed on PBMCs, taken before or after stereotactic body radiation therapy (not recorded which). The receptors originated from a donor aged 50 or older with non-small cell lung cancer.

This sequence joins TRBV6-2 or TRBV6-3 and TRBJ2-2, with a tentative D call TRBD1 (5 bases). V gave up 6 bases and J gave up 2 bases, with 13 bases separating them. The CDR3 sequence is 15 residues long. The germline gives CDR1 MNHEY, CDR2 SVGEGT. The DNA for the CDR3 is TGTGCCAGCAGCCCACGACGGACAAACACCGGGGAGCTGTTTTTT. Protein product: CASSPRRTNTGELFF.

This clonotype was seen ten or more times. A read error may be the cause here, since a much bigger clone is one base away. The V call is TRBV11-2, the J call TRBJ2-7, with D hard to call. V was pared by 4 bases and J by 2 bases, with 9 bases between. The germline V gene encodes CDR1 SGHAT and CDR2 FQNNGV. This CDR3 is 13 amino acids long. CDR3 sequence reads: CASSSGDTYEQYF. The DNA of the CDR3 is TGTGCCAGCAGCTCAGGAGACACCTACGAGCAGTACTTC.

A remark on this clonotype: Because it lacks the conserved phenylalanine or tryptophan at the end, this CDR3 is likely a read error. This chain connects TRBV18 to TRBJ2-6; D is unresolved. Germline loops: CDR1 KGHSH, CDR2 LQKENI. This CDR3 is 18 amino acids long. This CDR3 is CASSPVGYQGSGTNVLTC. For the CDR3, the DNA is TGTGCCAGCTCACCAGTGGGCTATCAAGGGTCTGGGACCAACGTCCTGACTTGC.

In its sample, this clonotype is medium-sized. V is TRBV6-5 and J is TRBJ2-3; perhaps TRBD2 as D (6 bases). V gave up 5 bases and J gave up 5 bases, with 14 bases separating them. The CDR3 contains 14 residues. The germline V gene encodes CDR1 MNHEY and CDR2 SVGAGI. CDR3 protein: CASSPAGRGDTQYF. The CDR3 DNA reads as TGTGCCAGCAGTCCCGCGGGGAGAGGAGATACGCAGTATTTT.

Note on this clonotype: A much larger clone differs by one base, so this may be a read error. The chain couples TRBV5-1 to TRBJ2-3; 13 bases map to TRBD2. The CDR3 covers 16 residues. Germline assignment: CDR1 SGHRS and CDR2 YFSETQ. CDR3 sequence reads: CASSPGTSGATYTQYF. CDR3 coding DNA: TGCGCCAGCAGCCCCGGGACTAGCGGGGCCACATATACGCAGTATTTT.

This chain uses TRBV28 with TRBJ2-7; TRBD1 agrees at 8 bases. CDR1 MDHEN and CDR2 SYDVKM come from the germline V gene. The CDR3 covers 12 residues. The trim removed 4 bases at V and 8 bases at J, leaving 4 bases unmatched. The CDR3 DNA reads as TGTGCCAGCAGTTCGGACAGGGTTAAGCAGTACTTC. This translates into CASSSDRVKQYF. The full variable domain, rest sourced from reference TRBV28 and TRBJ2-7, is DVKVTQSSRYLVKRTGEKVFLECVQDMDHENMFWYRQDPGLGLRLIYFSYDVKMKEKGDIPEGYSVSREKKERFSLILESASTNQTSMYLCASSSDRVKQYFGPGTRLTVT.

Details on this clonotype: A read error likely explains this, since a far larger clone differs by one base. This rearrangement joins TRBV7-8 to TRBJ2-2, with a tentative D call TRBD2 (6 bases). Germline V CDR1 and CDR2: SGHVS, FQNEAQ. This CDR3 comprises 16 residues. The CDR3 DNA sequence: TGTGCCAGAAGCTTACTAGGACTATCGAACACCGGGGAGCTGTTTTTT. Translated, it gives CARSLLGLSNTGELFF. Together with reference TRBV7-8 and TRBJ2-2, the CDR3 gives the full variable domain: GAGVSQSPRYKVAKRGQDVALRCDPISGHVSLFWYQQALGQGPEFLTYFQNEAQLDKSGLPSDRFFAERPEGSVSTLKIQRTQQEDSAVYLCARSLLGLSNTGELFFGEGSRLTVL.

By frequency in the sample, this clonotype is medium-sized. V and J are TRBV6-1 and TRBJ2-7; a possible D gene is TRBD1 (5 bases). Germline values: CDR1 MNHNS, CDR2 SASEGT. The V end was cut by 4 bases, the J end by 4 bases, with 8 bases between. The CDR3 is made up of 12 amino acids. CDR3 loop: CASSAQGYEQYF. The CDR3 DNA is TGTGCCAGCAGTGCCCAGGGTTACGAGCAGTACTTC.

For this clonotype: A much larger clonotype is one base distant, so this may be a read error. The V and J genes are TRBV19 and TRBJ1-5; unclear D gene. The CDR3 is made up of 11 amino acids. Germline CDR1 and CDR2: LNHDA and SQIVND (reference sequence). In DNA, the CDR3 is TGTGCCAGTAGTAGCAATCAGCCCAAGCATTTT. It translates to CASSSNQPKHF.

The chain couples TRBV14 to TRBJ2-5; no clear D gene. Trimming removed 4 bases at V and 1 base at J, with 13 bases between. The CDR3 is made up of 15 amino acids. Germline V gene lookup returns CDR1 SGHDN and CDR2 FVKESK. Here the CDR3 reads CASSLFGTAQETQYF. Here the CDR3 DNA reads TGTGCCAGCAGCCTTTTCGGTACAGCCCAAGAGACCCAGTACTTC. Filled out from reference TRBV14 and TRBJ2-5, the complete variable domain reads EAGVTQFPSHSVIEKGQTVTLRCDPISGHDNLYWYRRVMGKEIKFLLHFVKESKQDESGMPNNRFLAERTGGTYSTLKVQPAELEDSGVYFCASSLFGTAQETQYFGPGTRLLVL.

This clonotype has a count of ten or more. This chain uses TRBV20-1 with TRBJ2-5; no firm D call. V lost 0 bases to trimming and J lost 5 bases, with 19 bases between them. Germline CDR1 is DFQATT and CDR2 is SNEGSKA (reference sequence). This CDR3 region has 16 residues. CDR3 DNA sequence: TGCAGTGCTAGAGATCTTTCTGATAGGCTAGGGGAGACCCAGTACTTC. Amino acids: CSARDLSDRLGETQYF.

This clonotype was recorded at least ten times. The rearrangement joins TRBV5-1 to TRBJ2-3; 8 bases line up with TRBD2. Germline V gene data show CDR1 as SGHRS and CDR2 as YFSETQ. CDR3 length: 15 amino acids. Trimming at V came to 4 bases and at J to 4 bases, leaving 8 bases not matched to a gene. The CDR3 DNA reads TGCGCCAGCAGCAACACCGGGACTAGTCCAGATACGCAGTATTTT. Amino acid sequence: CASSNTGTSPDTQYF. Full variable domain (remainder filled in from reference TRBV5-1 and TRBJ2-3): KAGVTQTPRYLIKTRGQQVTLSCSPISGHRSVSWYQQTPGQGLQFLFEYFSETQRNKGNFPGRFSGRQFSNSRSEMNVSTLELGDSALYLCASSNTGTSPDTQYFGPGTRLTVL.

This clonotype occurred many times. The CDR3 spells CASSVGAQTTNEKLFF. Here the CDR3 DNA reads TGTGCCAGCAGCGTAGGAGCTCAAACAACTAATGAAAAACTGTTTTTT. The chain has TRBV9 and TRBJ1-4; no definite D call. The CDR3 is made up of 16 amino acids. Trimming stripped 0 bases from V and 0 bases from J, with 9 bases between. CDR1 is SGDLS, CDR2 YYNGEE, per germline.

In regard to this clonotype: A read error may explain this, as a much larger clone is one base away. The chain is built from TRBV6-1 and TRBJ2-3; TRBD2 agrees at 8 bases. The germline CDR1 and CDR2 sequences are MNHNS and SASEGT. This CDR3 is built from 17 residues. J gave up 6 bases and V 4 bases, and 15 bases lay outside the gene matches. The CDR3 DNA follows: TGTGCCAGCAGTGCCCTCGTACTAGCGGTAGGGCCGGATACGCAGTATTTT. Protein: CASSALVLAVGPDTQYF.

This clonotype has ten or more counts. This chain connects TRBV6-1 to TRBJ1-1, with a possible D match to TRBD1 (6 bases). The V gene lost 6 bases and the J gene lost 7 bases, with 12 bases spanning the gap. This CDR3 has 12 residues. Germline values: CDR1 MNHNS, CDR2 SASEGT. The CDR3 region has the DNA TGTGCCAGCAGGGACAGTTGGCTTGAAGCTTTCTTT. Translated, it gives CASRDSWLEAFF.

As regards this clonotype: One base away lies a much larger clone, so this may be a sequencing read error. The chain links TRBV29-1 to TRBJ2-5; D gene unclear. The CDR3 runs 12 residues. V was cut by 6 bases and J by 5 bases, with 13 bases left in between. The germline CDR1 and CDR2 sequences are SQVTM and ANQGSEA. The DNA for the CDR3 is TGCAGCGTCGTGCACAGCCGGGAGACCCAGTACTTC. Translation gives CSVVHSRETQYF. The entire variable domain, with the rest obtained from reference TRBV29-1 and TRBJ2-5, is as follows: SAVISQKPSRDICQRGTSLTIQCQVDSQVTMMFWYRQQPGQSLTLIATANQGSEATYESGFVIDKFPISRPNLTFSTLTVSNMSPEDSSIYLCSVVHSRETQYFGPGTRLLVL.

The table lists this clonotype with a few counts. This rearrangement joins TRBV11-3 to TRBJ2-7, with 11 bases that match TRBD2. Germline assignment: CDR1 SGHNT and CDR2 YENEEA. Trimming at V came to 5 bases and at J to 6 bases, leaving 9 bases not matched to a gene. The CDR3 spans 15 residues. This CDR3 reads CASSRRTSGSSEQYF. The CDR3 nucleotides read TGTGCCAGCAGCCGCCGGACTAGCGGGTCGTCCGAGCAGTACTTC.

The chain employs TRBV6-1 and TRBJ1-4; D uncertain. Germline V gene data show CDR1 as MNHNS and CDR2 as SASEGT. V was shortened by 6 bases and J by 0 bases, with 11 bases between the two germline ends. This CDR3 has 15 amino acids. CDR3 coding DNA: TGTGCCAGCAGCCAAAGGCTGGCAACTAATGAAAAACTGTTTTTT. Its translation is CASSQRLATNEKLFF.

This clonotype was detected ten times or more. The J gene is TRBJ2-7, the V gene TRBV5-4, with D perhaps matching TRBD2 (6 bases). This CDR3 is 15 amino acids long. In germline, CDR1 is SGHNT, CDR2 YYREEE (reference sequence). V gave up 6 bases and J gave up 3 bases, with 19 bases separating them. The CDR3 region is CASTLRRGLDYEQYF. As DNA, the CDR3 is TGTGCCAGCACCTTAAGGAGGGGATTGGACTACGAGCAGTACTTC. The whole variable domain, remainder taken from reference TRBV5-4 and TRBJ2-7, is ETGVTQSPTHLIKTRGQQVTLRCSSQSGHNTVSWYQQALGQGPQFIFQYYREEENGRGNFPPRFSGLQFPNYSSELNVNALELDDSALYLCASTLRRGLDYEQYFGPGTRLTVT.

About this clonotype: Since a much larger clone is just one base distant, this may be a read error. The chain recombines TRBV6-1 with TRBJ1-5; TRBD1 aligns across 7 bases. Germline V lookup: CDR1 MNHNS, CDR2 SASEGT. With V trimmed by 8 bases and J by 6 bases, 13 bases remained unmatched. This CDR3 has 15 amino acids. The CDR3 region has the DNA TGTGCCAGCGCCCCCGTTAGAGGGGGCTGTCAGCCCCAGCATTTT. Residues: CASAPVRGGCQPQHF.

In its sample, this clonotype ranks as medium-sized. The rearrangement joins TRBV6-1 to TRBJ2-3; D not certain. Trimming stripped 6 bases from V and 5 bases from J, with 6 bases between. The CDR3 loop spans 11 amino acids. The germline CDR1 and CDR2 sequences are MNHNS and SASEGT. CDR3 nucleotide sequence: TGTGCCAGCAGCTTAGGAGATACGCAGTATTTT. Translated: CASSLGDTQYF.

As to this clonotype: It is likely a read error: a sequence one base away is far more abundant. The J gene is TRBJ1-2, the V gene TRBV6-4; D is ambiguous. This CDR3 has 13 amino acids. V was trimmed by 10 bases and J by 3 bases, leaving 15 bases between them. Germline CDR1 is MRHNA and CDR2 is SNTAGT. The CDR3, as DNA: TGTGCCACCAACGAGGGTCTCGACTATGGCTACACCTTC. Encoded protein: CATNEGLDYGYTF.

V and J are TRBV15 and TRBJ1-4; the D is unclear. The V end lost 2 bases, the J end lost 0 bases, and 19 bases lay between the germline ends. This CDR3 comprises 19 residues. CDR1 LNHNV and CDR2 YYDKDF come from the germline V gene (reference sequence). The CDR3 DNA follows: TGTGCCACCAGCAGATGTGCCCTATGGCCCCAAGCAACTAATGAAAAACTGTTTTTT. Translation gives CATSRCALWPQATNEKLFF. Full variable domain (outside the CDR3, taken from reference TRBV15 and TRBJ1-4): DAMVIQNPRYQVTQFGKPVTLSCSQTLNHNVMYWYQQKSSQAPKLLFHYYDKDFNNEADTPDNFQSRRPNTSFCFLDIRSPGLGDTAMYLCATSRCALWPQATNEKLFFGSGTQLSVL.

The genes are TRBV27 and TRBJ2-3, with TRBD2 matching 9 bases. The CDR3 loop spans 16 amino acids. V was pared by 2 bases and J by 6 bases, with 9 bases of the junction left unmatched. Germline-derived CDR1 and CDR2 are MNHEY and SMNVEV (reference sequence). The CDR3 sequence is CASSLNLAGFSDTQYF. The CDR3 bases are TGTGCCAGCAGTTTAAACCTAGCGGGGTTCTCTGATACGCAGTATTTT.

As for this clonotype: With a far larger clone one base away, a read error is the likely cause. No conserved phenylalanine or tryptophan is present at the end of the CDR3, so a read error is the likely explanation. The chain has TRBV6-5 and TRBJ2-1, with D possibly TRBD2 on 6 matching bases. The CDR3 is made up of 13 amino acids. Per the germline V gene, CDR1 is MNHEY and CDR2 is SVGAGI. Trimming took off 10 bases at V and 3 bases at J, with 13 bases between the two ends. CDR3 nucleotide sequence: TGTGCCACTCGTGGCGGGATCTACAATGAGCAGTTCATC. This encodes CATRGGIYNEQFI.